The 12 T cell receptor beta chains presented below share a single source sample, sequenced in a study of identical twins. TCRdb redid the calling of the 5' RACE reads with MiXCR, one entry per CDR3 protein. The sample lists hundreds of thousands of distinct CDR3 sequences, 8.6% occurring once. This sample also appeared in a second study, on yellow fever vaccine responses in identical twins.

Sequenced input: PBMCs. The receptors were sampled from a woman aged 18-29 years in good health.

V is TRBV27 and J is TRBJ2-7, with 10 bases lining up with TRBD2. The CDR3 has 15 residues. With 6 bases clipped from V and 4 bases from J, the junction kept 9 bases outside the gene matches. CDR1 is MNHEY, CDR2 SMNVEV, per germline (reference sequence). CDR3 region: CASSPVERGGYEQYF. The CDR3 region has the DNA TGTGCCAGCAGCCCCGTTGAGCGGGGGGGTTACGAGCAGTACTTC.

The genes are TRBV28 and TRBJ1-4, with no clear D. This CDR3 has 17 residues. Trimming removed 4 bases at V and 8 bases at J, with 23 bases between. Germline CDR1 and CDR2: MDHEN and SYDVKM. The chain's CDR3 is CASSSPRVVGRREKLFF. In DNA form, the CDR3 reads TGTGCCAGCAGTTCCCCCCGGGTGGTTGGGAGAAGAGAAAAACTGTTTTTT.

This clonotype appeared many times. The genes are TRBV29-1 and TRBJ2-7, with 7 bases fitting TRBD1. The CDR3 extends over 11 amino acids. V was clipped by 7 bases and J by 4 bases; unmatched bases: 4. Germline V CDR1 and CDR2: SQVTM, ANQGSEA. For the CDR3, the DNA is TGCAGCGCTTTACAGGGGTACGAGCAGTACTTC. Translation gives CSALQGYEQYF.

This clonotype was detected ten times or more. V usage is TRBV7-9 and J usage is TRBJ2-5; D perhaps matches TRBD2 (5 bases). CDR3 length equals 12 residues. Germline V CDR1 and CDR2: SEHNR, FQNEAQ (reference sequence). V was clipped by 6 bases and J by 5 bases, with 10 bases between them. CDR3 in DNA: TGTGCCAGCAGTACTAGTATGGAGACCCAGTACTTC. Protein product: CASSTSMETQYF. Together with reference TRBV7-9 and TRBJ2-5, the CDR3 gives the full variable domain: DTGVSQNPRHKITKRGQNVTFRCDPISEHNRLYWYRQTLGQGPEFLTYFQNEAQLEKSRLLSDRFSAERPKGSFSTLEIQRTEQGDSAMYLCASSTSMETQYFGPGTRLLVL.

The CDR3 loop is CASRKGGAPRSGANVLTF. The CDR3 DNA reads as TGTGCCAGCAGGAAAGGGGGGGCTCCTCGCTCTGGGGCCAACGTCCTGACTTTC. The rearrangement joins TRBV11-2 to TRBJ2-6; D is possibly TRBD2 (7 bases). CDR1 SGHAT and CDR2 FQNNGV come from the germline V gene. The CDR3 spans 18 residues. The germline V and J ends were trimmed by 6 bases and 0 bases, with 18 bases remaining between them.

This clonotype was seen more than once but under ten times. The gene calls are TRBV20-1 and TRBJ2-1, with 10 bases fitting TRBD2. This CDR3 comprises 14 residues. Germline assignment: CDR1 DFQATT and CDR2 SNEGSKA (reference sequence). With 0 bases clipped from V and 7 bases from J, the junction kept 3 bases outside the gene matches. CDR3 coding DNA: TGCAGTGCTAGAGAAGCGGGAGGGAGGAATGAGCAGTTCTTC. Protein: CSAREAGGRNEQFF.

The chain links TRBV20-1 to TRBJ2-6, with a weak D call TRBD1 (6 bases). Trimming left V 6 bases short and J 0 bases short, with 24 bases between. CDR1 and CDR2 from the germline V gene are DFQATT and SNEGSKA (reference sequence). The CDR3 has 19 residues. CDR3 protein: CSAPKDSLRGFSGANVLTF. CDR3 coding DNA: TGCAGTGCCCCGAAGGACAGTTTAAGAGGGTTCTCTGGGGCCAACGTCCTGACTTTC.

This clonotype has at least ten counts. The J gene is TRBJ1-4, the V gene TRBV5-1; 8 nucleotides match TRBD1. The CDR3 runs 14 residues. Germline assignment: CDR1 SGHRS and CDR2 YFSETQ. The V and J ends lost 4 bases and 6 bases, in that order; junction bases with no gene match: 5. CDR3 sequence (DNA): TGCGCCAGCAGCCGAACAGGGGGTGATGAAAAACTGTTTTTT. This encodes CASSRTGGDEKLFF.

This clonotype was counted only a few times. V gene TRBV20-1 combines with J gene TRBJ2-7; 10 bases match TRBD2. J gave up 4 bases and V 1 base, and 10 bases lay outside the gene matches. The CDR3 sequence is 16 residues long. CDR1 and CDR2 (germline): DFQATT, SNEGSKA (reference sequence). The CDR3 reads CSARVPSGRAGYEQYF. The DNA for the CDR3 is TGCAGTGCTAGAGTCCCCAGCGGGAGGGCCGGGTACGAGCAGTACTTC.

This clonotype was counted between two and nine times. The V and J genes are TRBV3-1 and TRBJ1-1; TRBD1 is a possible D gene (5 bases). The CDR3 length is 12 residues. CDR1 and CDR2 from the germline V gene are LGHDT and YNNKEL (reference sequence). Trimming removed 3 bases at V and 11 bases at J, with 13 bases between. The CDR3 DNA reads TGTGCCAGCAGCCAGGGAGGGGCTCGGGCTTTCTTT. It encodes CASSQGGARAFF.

V usage is TRBV24-1 and J usage is TRBJ2-3; D unresolved. The CDR3 runs 14 residues. V lost 4 bases and J lost 9, with 16 bases in between. The germline V gene encodes CDR1 KGHDR and CDR2 SFDVKD. As DNA, the CDR3 is TGTGCCACCAGTGACATTGACCCAACCGGGACGCAGTATTTT. Protein: CATSDIDPTGTQYF.

V is TRBV20-1 and J is TRBJ2-7; a weak D match, TRBD2 (5 bases). CDR1 is DFQATT and CDR2 is SNEGSKA in the germline V gene (reference sequence). V lost 2 bases and J 2 bases, leaving 7 bases between the germline ends. The CDR3 contains 12 residues. The CDR3 DNA reads TGCAGTGCTAGACAGGAGGCCTACGAGCAGTACTTC. Its protein is CSARQEAYEQYF.